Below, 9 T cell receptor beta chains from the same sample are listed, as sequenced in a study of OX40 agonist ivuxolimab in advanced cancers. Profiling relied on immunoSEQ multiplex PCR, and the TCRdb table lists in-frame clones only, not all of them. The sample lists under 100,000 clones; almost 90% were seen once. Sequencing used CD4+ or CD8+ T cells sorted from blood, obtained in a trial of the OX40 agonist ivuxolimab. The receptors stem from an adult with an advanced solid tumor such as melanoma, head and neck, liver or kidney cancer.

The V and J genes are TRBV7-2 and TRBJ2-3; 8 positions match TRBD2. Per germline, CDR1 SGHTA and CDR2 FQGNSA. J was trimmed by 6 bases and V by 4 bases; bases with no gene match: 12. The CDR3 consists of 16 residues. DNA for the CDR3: TGTGCCAGCAGCTCCCGGCGAGCGGGAGAACGGGATACGCAGTATTTT. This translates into CASSSRRAGERDTQYF.

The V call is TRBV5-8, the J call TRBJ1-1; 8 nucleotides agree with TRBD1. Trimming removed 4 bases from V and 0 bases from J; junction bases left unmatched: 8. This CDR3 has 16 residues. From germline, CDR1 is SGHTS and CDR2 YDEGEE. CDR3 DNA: TGTGCCAGCAGCACCGGGACAGGAAACATGAACACTGAAGCTTTCTTT. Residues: CASSTGTGNMNTEAFF.

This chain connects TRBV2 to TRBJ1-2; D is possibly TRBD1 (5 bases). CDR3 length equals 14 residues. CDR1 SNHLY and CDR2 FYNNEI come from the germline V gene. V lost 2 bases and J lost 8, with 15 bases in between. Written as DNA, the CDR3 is TGTGCCAGCAGTGAATCCAGGGTAGGAGGGGGCTACACCTTC. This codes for CASSESRVGGGYTF.

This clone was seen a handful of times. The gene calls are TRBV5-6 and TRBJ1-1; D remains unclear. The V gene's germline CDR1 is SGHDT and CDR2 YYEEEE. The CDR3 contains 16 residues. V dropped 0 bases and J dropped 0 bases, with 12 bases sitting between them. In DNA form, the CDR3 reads TGTGCCAGCAGCTTGGCCGAGACACGATTGAACACTGAAGCTTTCTTT. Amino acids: CASSLAETRLNTEAFF.

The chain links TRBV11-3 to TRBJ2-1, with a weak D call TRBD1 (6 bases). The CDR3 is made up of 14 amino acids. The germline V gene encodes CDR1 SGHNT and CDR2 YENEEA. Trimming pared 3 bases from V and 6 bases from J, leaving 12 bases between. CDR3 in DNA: TGTGCCAGCAGCTTGGGCAGGGGAAGCAATGAGCAGTTCTTC. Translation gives CASSLGRGSNEQFF.

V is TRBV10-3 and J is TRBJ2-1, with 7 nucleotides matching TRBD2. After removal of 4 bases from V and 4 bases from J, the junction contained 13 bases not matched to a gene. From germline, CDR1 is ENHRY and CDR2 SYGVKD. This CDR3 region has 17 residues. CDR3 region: CAISGTGTGTTYNEQFF. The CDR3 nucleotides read TGTGCCATCAGTGGAACAGGAACCGGGACTACATACAATGAGCAGTTCTTC.

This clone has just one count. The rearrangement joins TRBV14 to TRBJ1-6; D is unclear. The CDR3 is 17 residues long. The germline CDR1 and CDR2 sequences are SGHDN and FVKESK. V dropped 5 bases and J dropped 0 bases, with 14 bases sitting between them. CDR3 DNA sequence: TGTGCCAGCAGCTTTCCCCAGGTTAGCTCCTATAATTCACCCCTCCACTTT. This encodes CASSFPQVSSYNSPLHF. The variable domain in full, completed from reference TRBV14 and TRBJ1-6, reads EAGVTQFPSHSVIEKGQTVTLRCDPISGHDNLYWYRRVMGKEIKFLLHFVKESKQDESGMPNNRFLAERTGGTYSTLKVQPAELEDSGVYFCASSFPQVSSYNSPLHFGNGTRLTVT.

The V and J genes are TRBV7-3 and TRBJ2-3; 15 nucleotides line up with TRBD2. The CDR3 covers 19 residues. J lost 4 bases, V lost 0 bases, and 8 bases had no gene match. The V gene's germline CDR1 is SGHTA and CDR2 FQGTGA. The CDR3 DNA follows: TGTGCCAGCAGCTTAACCCCCGGACTAGCGGGGGGGCCGGCAGATACGCAGTATTTT. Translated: CASSLTPGLAGGPADTQYF.

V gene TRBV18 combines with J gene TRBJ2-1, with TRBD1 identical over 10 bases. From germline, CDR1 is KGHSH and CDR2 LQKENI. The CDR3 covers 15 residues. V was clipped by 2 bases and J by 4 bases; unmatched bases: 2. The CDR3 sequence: CASSPKGQGYNEQFF. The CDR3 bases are TGTGCCAGCTCACCAAAGGGACAGGGGTACAATGAGCAGTTCTTC.